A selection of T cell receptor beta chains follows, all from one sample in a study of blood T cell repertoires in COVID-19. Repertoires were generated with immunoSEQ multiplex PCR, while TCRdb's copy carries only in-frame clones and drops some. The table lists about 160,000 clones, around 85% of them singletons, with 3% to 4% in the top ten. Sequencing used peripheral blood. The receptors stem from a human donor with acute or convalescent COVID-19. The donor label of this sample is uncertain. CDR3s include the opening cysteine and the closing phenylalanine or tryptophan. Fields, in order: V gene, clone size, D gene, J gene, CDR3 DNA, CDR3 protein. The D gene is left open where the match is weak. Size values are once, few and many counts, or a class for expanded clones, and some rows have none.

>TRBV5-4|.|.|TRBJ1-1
TGTGCCAGCAGCTTGGCCGGGGGGGGAGGCATGAACACTGAAGCTTTCTTT
CASSLAGGGGMNTEAFF
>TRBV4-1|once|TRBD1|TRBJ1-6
TGCGCCAGCAGCCAAGGGGACAGGGGGCGGTTATTAGGAAATTCACCCCTCCACTTT
CASSQGDRGRLLGNSPLHF
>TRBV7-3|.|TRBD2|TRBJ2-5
TGTGCCAGCAGCTTGGGACTAGCCGGGGCCAAAGAGACCCAGTACTTC
CASSLGLAGAKETQYF
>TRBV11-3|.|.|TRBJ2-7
TGTGCCAGCAGCTTGGTAAGGAGCTCCTACGAGCAGTACTTC
CASSLVRSSYEQYF
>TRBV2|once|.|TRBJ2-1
TGTGCCAGCAGTGGGGCCAGGGGTTACAATGAGCAGTTCTTC
CASSGARGYNEQFF
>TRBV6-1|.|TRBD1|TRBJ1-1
TGTGCCAGCAGTGAAGCGGGCACAGGGGGCCTAGAAGCTTTCTTT
CASSEAGTGGLEAFF
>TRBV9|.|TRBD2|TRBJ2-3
TGTGCCAGCAGCACTAGCGGGGGGCCAACAGATACGCAGTATTTT
CASSTSGGPTDTQYF
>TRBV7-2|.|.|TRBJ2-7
TGTGCCAGCAGCTTAGCGCGGAATTACTACGAGCAGTACTTC
CASSLARNYYEQYF
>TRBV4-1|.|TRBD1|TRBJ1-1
TGCGCCAGCAGCCCCCGGACAGGGGGGAACACTGAAGCTTTCTTT
CASSPRTGGNTEAFF
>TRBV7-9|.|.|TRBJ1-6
TGTGCCAGCAGCGCTAGTGGGTCCAATTCACCCCTCCACTTT
CASSASGSNSPLHF
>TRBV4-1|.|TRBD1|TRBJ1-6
TGCGCCAGCAGCCAGACCGTCCCGGGACAGGGAACCGATTATAATTCACCCCTCCACTTT
CASSQTVPGQGTDYNSPLHF
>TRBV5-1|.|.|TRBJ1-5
TGCGCCAGCAGCCAAGCGGGGGGTAGCAATCAGCCCCAGCATTTT
CASSQAGGSNQPQHF
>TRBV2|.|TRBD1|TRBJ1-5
TGTGCCAGTACCACAGGGGGCTATCAGCCCCAGCATTTT
CASTTGGYQPQHF
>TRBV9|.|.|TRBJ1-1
TGTGCCAGCAGCCCACCAACAGGGCTGAACACTGAAGCTTTCTTT
CASSPPTGLNTEAFF
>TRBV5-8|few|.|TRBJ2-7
TGTGCCAGCAGCTTTATAGGGGCGGACTACGAGCAGTACTTC
CASSFIGADYEQYF
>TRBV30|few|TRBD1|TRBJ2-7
TGTGCCTGGAGTGCTTTGGACAGGGACCACGAGCAGTACTTC
CAWSALDRDHEQYF
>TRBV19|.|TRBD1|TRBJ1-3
TGTGCCAGCACAACAGGGGGCTCTGGAAACACCATATATTTT
CASTTGGSGNTIYF
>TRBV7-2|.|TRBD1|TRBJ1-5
TGTGCCAGCAGCTTTGGGGGACAGGGGGTTTGGGGCAATCAGCCCCAGCATTTT
CASSFGGQGVWGNQPQHF
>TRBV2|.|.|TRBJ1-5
TGTGCCAGCAGTGAGATGGGCAGTGATAGCAATCAGCCCCAGCATTTT
CASSEMGSDSNQPQHF
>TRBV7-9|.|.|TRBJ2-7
TGTGCCAGCAGCTCAGCGGACACCGCAGAGCGCGAGCAGTACTTC
CASSSADTAEREQYF
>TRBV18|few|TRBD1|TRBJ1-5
TGTGCCAGCTCAGGACAGGACAATCAGCCCCAGCATTTT
CASSGQDNQPQHF
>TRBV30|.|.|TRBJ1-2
TGTGCCTGGAGTTTGGGCAATGGTGGCTACACCTTC
CAWSLGNGGYTF
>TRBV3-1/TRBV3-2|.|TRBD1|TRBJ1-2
TGTGCCAGCAGCCAAGATAAGGGGACAGGGAACTATGGCTACACCTTC
CASSQDKGTGNYGYTF
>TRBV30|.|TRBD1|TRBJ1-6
TGTGCCTGGAGTGTAAAAGGGGGCGGTAATTCACCCCTCCACTTT
CAWSVKGGGNSPLHF
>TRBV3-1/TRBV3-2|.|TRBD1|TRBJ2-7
TGTGCCAGCAGCCAAGATACACAGGGGAACGTCGAGCAGTACTTC
CASSQDTQGNVEQYF
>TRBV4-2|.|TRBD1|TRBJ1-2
TGTGCCAGCAGCCGGGACAGGGTATCCTATGGCTACACCTTC
CASSRDRVSYGYTF
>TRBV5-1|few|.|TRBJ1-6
TGCGCCAGCAGGGATCTTACAGCGGGTAATTCACCCCTCCACTTT
CASRDLTAGNSPLHF
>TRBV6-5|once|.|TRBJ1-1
TGTGCCAGCAGTTACTCGGTGCTGGGTGGAGACACTGAAGCTTTCTTT
CASSYSVLGGDTEAFF
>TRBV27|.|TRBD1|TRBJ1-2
TGTGCCAGCAGCATAATGGCTACAGGGGGCTATGGCTACACCTTC
CASSIMATGGYGYTF
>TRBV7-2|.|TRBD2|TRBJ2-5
TGTGCCAGCAGCACTTCTAGCGGGGGGGCCAAGACCCAGTACTTC
CASSTSSGGAKTQYF
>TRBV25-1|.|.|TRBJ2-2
TGTGCCAGCAGTGTCAACAGGGTCGGAACCGGGGAGCTGTTTTTT
CASSVNRVGTGELFF
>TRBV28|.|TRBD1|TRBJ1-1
TGTGCCAGCAGCAAAGGGGACAGGGGGCTTACTGAAGCTTTCTTT
CASSKGDRGLTEAFF
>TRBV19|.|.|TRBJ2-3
TGTGCCAGTAGTATCACGTGGTCGGAGGATACGCAGTATTTT
CASSITWSEDTQYF
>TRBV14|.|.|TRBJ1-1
TGTGCCAGCAGCCGGATCGGGGGAACTGAAGCTTTCTTT
CASSRIGGTEAFF
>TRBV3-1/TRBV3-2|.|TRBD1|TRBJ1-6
TGTGCCAGCAGCCAAGTGGGGACAGGGCACTCACCCCTCCACTTT
CASSQVGTGHSPLHF
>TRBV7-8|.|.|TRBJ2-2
TGTGCCAGCAGCGTGTCCCGGGACAACGGGGAGCTGTTTTTT
CASSVSRDNGELFF
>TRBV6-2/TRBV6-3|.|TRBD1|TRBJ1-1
TGTGCCAGCAGTGGACAGGGAAGAAGAACTGAAGCTTTCTTT
CASSGQGRRTEAFF
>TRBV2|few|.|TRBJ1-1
TGTGCCAGCAGTCTATCAGAGAGGTTCACTGAAGCTTTCTTT
CASSLSERFTEAFF
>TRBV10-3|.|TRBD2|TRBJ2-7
TGTGCCATCAGTGCGGGGCGGGAGGACCTCACCTACGAGCAGTACTTC
CAISAGREDLTYEQYF
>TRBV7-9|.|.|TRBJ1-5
TGTGCCAGCAGCTTAGCGACACAAAATCAGCCCCAGCATTTT
CASSLATQNQPQHF
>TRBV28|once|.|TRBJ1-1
TGTGCCAGCAGTTTTCCCAGGGGTTACACTGAAGCTTTCTTT
CASSFPRGYTEAFF
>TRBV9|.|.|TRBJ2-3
TGTGCCAGCAGCGTCAAAACCGGGACTCCCAGCACAGATACGCAGTATTTT
CASSVKTGTPSTDTQYF
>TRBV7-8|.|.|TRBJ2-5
TGTGCCAGCAGCTACAGCCTCCAAGAGACCCAGTACTTC
CASSYSLQETQYF
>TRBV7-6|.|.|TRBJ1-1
TGTGCCAGCAGCTTCGTCTCGAGACACTTGAACACTGAAGCTTTCTTT
CASSFVSRHLNTEAFF
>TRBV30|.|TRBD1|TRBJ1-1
TGTGCCTGGAGTGTACTCCAGGGGGCAGGAACTGAAGCTTTCTTT
CAWSVLQGAGTEAFF
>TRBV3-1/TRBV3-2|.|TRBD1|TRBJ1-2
TGTGCCAGCAGCCAAGGGAACAGGGGAAGCTATGGCTACACCTTC
CASSQGNRGSYGYTF
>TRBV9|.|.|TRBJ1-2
TGTGCCAGCAGCGTAGGGGGACACAACTATGGCTACACCTTC
CASSVGGHNYGYTF
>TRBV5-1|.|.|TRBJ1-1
TGCGCCAGCAGCCAAGGACAGAACACTGAAGCTTTCTTT
CASSQGQNTEAFF
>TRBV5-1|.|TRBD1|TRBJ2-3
TGCGCCAGCAGGCCGGAGCGGGGACAGGGGGTCACAGATACGCAGTATTTT
CASRPERGQGVTDTQYF
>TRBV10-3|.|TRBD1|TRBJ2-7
TGTGCCATCAACTCAGACAGGGACGAGCAGTACTTC
CAINSDRDEQYF